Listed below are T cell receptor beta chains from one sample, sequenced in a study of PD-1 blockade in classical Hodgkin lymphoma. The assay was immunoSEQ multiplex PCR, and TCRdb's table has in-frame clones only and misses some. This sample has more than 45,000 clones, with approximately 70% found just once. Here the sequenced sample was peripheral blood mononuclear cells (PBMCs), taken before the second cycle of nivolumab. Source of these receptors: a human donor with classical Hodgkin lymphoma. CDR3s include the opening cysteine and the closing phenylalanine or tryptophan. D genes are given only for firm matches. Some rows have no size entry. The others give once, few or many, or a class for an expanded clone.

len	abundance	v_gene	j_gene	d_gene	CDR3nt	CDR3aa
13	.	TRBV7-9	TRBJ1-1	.	TGTGCCAGCAGCTTTTCCCTGAACACTGAAGCTTTCTTT	CASSFSLNTEAFF
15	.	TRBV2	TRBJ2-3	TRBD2	TGTGCCAGCAGTTTTAGCGGGCCCCCCACAGATACGCAGTATTTT	CASSFSGPPTDTQYF
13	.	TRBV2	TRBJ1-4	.	TGTGCCAGCAGCCTAAAACGGACCGAAAAACTGTTTTTT	CASSLKRTEKLFF
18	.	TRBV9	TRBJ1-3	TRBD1	TGTGCCAGCAGCGCCCATGGGGGACAGGCCCTCGGTGGAAACACCATATATTTT	CASSAHGGQALGGNTIYF
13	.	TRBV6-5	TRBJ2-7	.	TGTGCCAGCAGCCCGCGGGCCCCCTACGAGCAGTACTTC	CASSPRAPYEQYF
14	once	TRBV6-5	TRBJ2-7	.	TGTGCCAGCAGTTCGGGATTTGGGGCCTACGAGCAGTACTTC	CASSSGFGAYEQYF
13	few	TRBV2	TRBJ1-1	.	TGTGCCAGCAGGAACCGGGAGAAGGCTGAAGCTTTCTTT	CASRNREKAEAFF
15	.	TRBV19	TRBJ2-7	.	TGTGCCAGTAGTATTAGGGGAACGGGTGATTACGAGCAGTACTTC	CASSIRGTGDYEQYF
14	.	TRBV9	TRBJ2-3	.	TGTGCCAGCAGCGTTAGGGGAAGCACAGATACGCAGTATTTT	CASSVRGSTDTQYF
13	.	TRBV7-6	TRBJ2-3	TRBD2	TGTGCCAGCAGCTCCTTAGCGGGGGATACGCAGTATTTT	CASSSLAGDTQYF
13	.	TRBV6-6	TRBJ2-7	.	TGTGCCAGCAGTTACGGCGGTACCTACGAGCAGTACTTC	CASSYGGTYEQYF
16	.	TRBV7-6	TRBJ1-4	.	TGTGCCAGCAGCTTAAGGGGGGGCCCGCGAAATGAAAAACTGTTTTTT	CASSLRGGPRNEKLFF
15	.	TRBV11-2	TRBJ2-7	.	TGTGCCAGCAGCTTAGACCAATTCTTCTCCTACGAGCAGTACTTC	CASSLDQFFSYEQYF
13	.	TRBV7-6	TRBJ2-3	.	TGTGCCAGCAGCCTCCTAAGGACAGATACGCAGTATTTT	CASSLLRTDTQYF
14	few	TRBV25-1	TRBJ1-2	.	TGTGCCAGCAGTGAGGACAGTATTCCTCGTGGCTACACCTTC	CASSEDSIPRGYTF
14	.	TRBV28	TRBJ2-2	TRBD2	TGTGCCAGCGAGGGACTACCTGGGGGCGGGGAGCTGTTTTTT	CASEGLPGGGELFF
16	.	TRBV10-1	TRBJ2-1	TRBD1	TGCGCCAGCAGTGAGTCTAGGAGACAGGGAAAAAATGAGCAGTTCTTC	CASSESRRQGKNEQFF
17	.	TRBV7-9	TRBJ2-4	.	TGTGCCAGCAGCTTAGTCGGATTCGGGGACGCCAAAAACATTCAGTACTTC	CASSLVGFGDAKNIQYF
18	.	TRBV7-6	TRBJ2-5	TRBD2	TGTGCCAGCAGCTTAGACGGGGGGTGGACACTGGGGCAAGAGACCCAGTACTTC	CASSLDGGWTLGQETQYF
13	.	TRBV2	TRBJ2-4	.	TGTGCCAGCAGAGGGCTAGCCAAAAACATTCAGTACTTC	CASRGLAKNIQYF
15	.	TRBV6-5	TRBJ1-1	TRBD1	TGTGCCAGCAGTTACGCCGGGACAGGGGCCACTGAAGCTTTCTTT	CASSYAGTGATEAFF
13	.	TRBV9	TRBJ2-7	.	TGTGCCAGCAGCGTATGGGGGGCAGGCGAGCAGTACTTC	CASSVWGAGEQYF
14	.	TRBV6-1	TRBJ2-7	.	TGTGCCAGCAGTAGGCAGGGAAACTCCTACGAGCAGTACTTC	CASSRQGNSYEQYF
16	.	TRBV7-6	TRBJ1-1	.	TGTGCCAGCAGCCTCCCGGACGGGGGGACGGACACTGAAGCTTTCTTT	CASSLPDGGTDTEAFF
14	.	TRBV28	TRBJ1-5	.	TGTGCCAGCAGTTTAGGGCGGGGAGGTCAGCCCCAGCATTTT	CASSLGRGGQPQHF
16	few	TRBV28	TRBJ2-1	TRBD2	TGTGCCAGCAGTGGCGGACTAGCGGGCCGATACAATGAGCAGTTCTTC	CASSGGLAGRYNEQFF
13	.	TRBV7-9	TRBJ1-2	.	TGTGCCAGCAGCTTGACAGACCCCTATGGCTACACCTTC	CASSLTDPYGYTF
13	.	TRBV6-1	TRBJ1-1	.	TGTGCCAGCAGATTGAGGGTAGGCACTGAAGCTTTCTTT	CASRLRVGTEAFF
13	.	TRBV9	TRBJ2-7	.	TGTGCCAGCAGCGCGGGGGTCGGGTACGAGCAGTACTTC	CASSAGVGYEQYF
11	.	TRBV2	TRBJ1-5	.	TGTGCCAGCAGTGAGTACCAGCCCCAGCATTTT	CASSEYQPQHF
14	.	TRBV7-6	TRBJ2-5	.	TGTGCCAGCAGCAGAAGGGGGATCCAAGAGACCCAGTACTTC	CASSRRGIQETQYF
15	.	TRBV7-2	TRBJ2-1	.	TGTGCCAGCAGCTACTCCGGGGTGATATACAATGAGCAGTTCTTC	CASSYSGVIYNEQFF